This T cell receptor beta chain was captured by sequencing in a study of PD-1 blockade in classical Hodgkin lymphoma. Points from the study as a whole: Before treatment, TCR diversity in newly diagnosed patients was reportedly lower than in healthy donors.

Assay: immunoSEQ multiplex PCR; the TCRdb copy retains only in-frame clones and omits some. The sample has about 52,000 clones, roughly 86% seen once; the top ten hold about 6.7%. Remarks on this clone: Antigen: not known.

The V gene end was trimmed by 5 bases and the J gene end by 3 bases; junction bases not matched to a gene: 7. This CDR3 region has 15 residues. CDR1 is MDHEN, CDR2 SYDVKM, per germline. Specified time point: cycle 4 day 1 (C4D1), after less than seven weeks of nivolumab. Every patient had relapsed following autologous stem cell transplantation, and cohorts differed in brentuximab vedotin exposure. Patients' outcomes at their best amounted to complete response, partial response or progressive disease. The V call is TRBV28, the J call TRBJ1-5; 7 positions agree with TRBD1. The clonotype originates from a human donor with classical Hodgkin lymphoma. The sample was peripheral blood mononuclear cells (PBMCs), taken before the fourth cycle of nivolumab. CDR3 nucleotides: TGTGCCAGCAGTACCCCGACAGGGATCAATCAGCCCCAGCATTTT. It is translated as CASSTPTGINQPQHF.